This TCR beta chain was identified during a study of preoperative IRX-2 immunotherapy in early breast cancer. Treatment indicated: preoperative locoregional IRX-2 cytokine immunotherapy. Patients received preoperative, locoregional IRX-2 cytokine immunotherapy in a phase Ib study. Germline V CDR1 and CDR2: SGHVS, FNYEAQ. The CDR3 consists of 14 residues. V lost 1 base and J 5 bases, leaving 11 bases between the germline ends. Profiled with immunoSEQ multiplex PCR; TCRdb holds only in-frame clones, not every one. The repertoire holds 35,000 to 50,000 clones, with approximately 94% as singletons. The sequences come from tumor tissue, collected after IRX-2 immunotherapy. This clonotype was obtained from a human donor with breast cancer. This sequence joins TRBV7-6 and TRBJ2-5; a weak D match, TRBD1 (6 bases). CDR3 region: CASSLGATGETQYF. The DNA for the CDR3 is TGTGCCAGCAGCTTAGGGGCCACAGGGGAGACCCAGTACTTC.